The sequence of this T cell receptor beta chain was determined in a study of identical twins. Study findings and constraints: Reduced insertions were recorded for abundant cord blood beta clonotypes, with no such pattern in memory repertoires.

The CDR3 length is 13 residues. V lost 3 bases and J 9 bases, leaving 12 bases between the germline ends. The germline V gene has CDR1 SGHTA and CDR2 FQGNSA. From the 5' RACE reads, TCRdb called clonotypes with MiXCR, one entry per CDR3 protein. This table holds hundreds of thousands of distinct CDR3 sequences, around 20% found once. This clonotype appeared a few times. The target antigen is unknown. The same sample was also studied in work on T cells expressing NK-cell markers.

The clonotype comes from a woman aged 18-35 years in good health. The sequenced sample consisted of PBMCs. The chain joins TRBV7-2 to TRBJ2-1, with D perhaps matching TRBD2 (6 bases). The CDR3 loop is CASSFSGLVEQFF. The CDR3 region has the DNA TGTGCCAGCAGCTTCAGCGGGTTGGTTGAGCAGTTCTTC. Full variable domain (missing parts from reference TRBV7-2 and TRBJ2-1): GAGVSQSPSNKVTEKGKDVELRCDPISGHTALYWYRQSLGQGLEFLIYFQGNSAPDKSGLPSDRFSAERTGGSVSTLTIQRTQQEDSAVYLCASSFSGLVEQFFGPGTRLTVL.